This paragraph covers one T cell receptor (beta chain) sequence. Its antigen is not known. The data were obtained in a study of cytomegalovirus exposure and HLA in healthy donors. Primers: 60 Vbeta forward and 13 Jbeta reverse. Sequencing used immunoSEQ multiplex PCR; TCRdb keeps in-frame clones, though not all of them. This sample's table has fewer than 85,000 clones. Overall study results and limits: Indistinguishable V segments, including TRBV6-2 and TRBV6-3, were excluded. Per published accounts, TCR beta sequences correctly predicted the HLA-A and HLA-B alleles of most subjects.

The CDR3 spans 17 residues. Losses at the gene ends were 4 bases for V and 5 bases for J; bases not matched to a gene: 17. Germline V lookup: CDR1 SGDLS, CDR2 YYNGEE. This sequence originates from a female donor in good health and CMV-seropositive. V usage is TRBV9 and J usage is TRBJ2-7; TRBD2 matches at 8 bases. The sequencing input was PBMCs. CDR3 nucleotide sequence: TGTGCCAGCAGCCCCTCAGGAGGGACTAGGGGTCTGGACGAGCAGTACTTC. It specifies CASSPSGGTRGLDEQYF.